This T cell receptor beta chain was captured by sequencing in a study of tumor-infiltrating lymphocytes in primary liver carcinoma. Study-level information: There were tumors of stage T1-T3 N0M0, each 4.2 to 10 cm across.

Regarding this clonotype: A read error may produce the germline difference seen at one junction end.

The study co-extracted DNA and RNA from 20-30 mg of unsorted bulk tissue. The study enrolled treatment-naive patients with chronic HBV infection. The investigators made TCR beta cDNA from 500 ng total RNA, using a constant-region primer. Employing slightly modified ARM-PCR, three nested multiplex PCR rounds were run, and these gave rise to the TCR beta libraries. A single record per CDR3 protein comes from TCRdb applying MiXCR to the multiplex PCR reads. The table includes about 92,000 distinct CDR3 sequences, about 70% detected once. The sequencing sample was made of tumor-adjacent normal liver tissue. This TCR was sampled from a man in his forties with primary liver carcinoma and hepatitis B virus infection.

CDR3 protein: CASSYLWVRGLTDTQYF. The CDR3 nucleotides read TGTGCCAGCAGTTACCTCTGGGTCAGGGGGCTGACAGATACACAGTATTTT. V usage is TRBV6-6 and J usage is TRBJ2-3; 8 positions match TRBD1. CDR3 length: 17 amino acids. Germline CDR1 MNHNY, CDR2 SVGAGI (reference sequence).